The clone carrying this TCR beta chain has only a few counts. The antigen is undetermined. Germline is not matched at one junction end, which may reflect a read error. CDR3 length: 12 amino acids. Germline V gives CDR1 SNHLY, CDR2 FYNNEI. In this cohort, patients with other autoimmune diseases, uncontrolled infections, pregnancy or lactation were excluded. The record originates from a study of Graves' ophthalmopathy and Graves' hyperthyroidism. As for the study in general: Peripheral blood samples were taken at initial diagnosis, before any treatment. General study results and limits: Stable hyperthyroidism and ophthalmopathy were told apart by a 13-signature model, which achieved approximately 87% sensitivity and almost 82% specificity.

Using RNA transcripts, the TCR beta CDR3 regions were amplified. A first-round RT-PCR used HTBI primers, followed by a second-round multiplex PCR. TCRdb recomputed calls from the multiplex PCR reads with MiXCR, one row per CDR3 protein. The table shows hundreds of thousands of distinct CDR3 sequences, with about 38% occurring only once. This TCR was sampled from an adult man with Graves' ophthalmopathy. The source material was peripheral blood. V is TRBV2 and J is TRBJ1-5; 8 nucleotides match TRBD1. Written as DNA, the CDR3 is TGTGCTAGCAGGGGGCGCAATCAGCCCCAGCATTTT. Protein: CASRGRNQPQHF.